This T cell receptor beta chain was sequenced during a study of shared clonotypes between healthy human individuals. Findings and caveats of the study: The study generally estimated greater richness for naive than memory subsets.

In the case of this clone: Antigen specificity is unknown.

Germline lookup yields CDR1 MDHEN and CDR2 SYDVKM. Trimming at V came to 4 bases and at J to 4 bases, leaving 5 bases not matched to a gene. The CDR3 is 14 amino acids. Clones were read by immunoSEQ multiplex PCR, and TCRdb kept only the in-frame ones, dropping some. The repertoire holds roughly 1,500,000 clones, with nearly 99% as singletons. Sequenced: naive CD4+ T cells sorted from blood. Subset given: CD45RA+ positively selected. The genes are TRBV28 and TRBJ1-2; 8 positions match TRBD1. The sequence was collected from a man in his thirties or forties in good health. CDR3 sequence: CASSSGGEGYGYTF. The CDR3 DNA reads TGTGCCAGCAGTTCAGGGGGCGAGGGCTATGGCTACACCTTC.